A single sample is the source of the 7 T cell receptor beta chains below, sequenced in a study of cytomegalovirus exposure and HLA in healthy donors. The PCR was carried out with 60 Vbeta primers and 13 Jbeta primers. Measured with immunoSEQ multiplex PCR; TCRdb has only the in-frame clones, and not every one. The sample shows 210,000 or so clones, 77% of them seen only once. Sequencing was carried out using PBMCs. The origin of the receptors is a young woman in good health and CMV-seropositive.

This clone was picked up one time. J is TRBJ1-5 and V is TRBV6-6; perhaps TRBD1 as D (5 bases). V dropped 11 bases and J dropped 3 bases, with 14 bases sitting between them. The germline CDR1 and CDR2 sequences are MNHNY and SVGAGI (reference sequence). The CDR3 extends over 13 amino acids. For the CDR3, the DNA is TGTGCCGCGCAGGGATTTAACAATCAGCCCCAGCATTTT. Its protein product is CAAQGFNNQPQHF.

A word on this clone: The junction shows a germline mismatch at one end, possibly a read error. The V call is TRBV7-9, the J call TRBJ2-5, with D possibly matching TRBD1 (6 bases). CDR3 length: 11 amino acids. Germline values: CDR1 SEHNR, CDR2 FQNEAQ (reference sequence). As DNA, the CDR3 is TGTGCCAGCAGCGATCGGACAGAATCGGACTTC. Translating gives CASSDRTESDF.

This clone was counted once. The genes are TRBV2 and TRBJ2-1; 11 bases map to TRBD2. The ends lost 6 bases at V and 4 bases at J; junction bases unmatched: 5. The CDR3 runs to 15 residues. Germline-derived CDR1 and CDR2 are SNHLY and FYNNEI. The CDR3 DNA reads as TGTGCCAGCAGCGAGACTAGCGGGAAGTACAATGAGCAGTTCTTC. Translating gives CASSETSGKYNEQFF.

This clone was seen a single time. The chain combines TRBV28 with TRBJ1-5; D is possibly TRBD1 (5 bases). Germline CDR1 reads MDHEN; CDR2 reads SYDVKM. The CDR3 consists of 13 residues. Trimming cost V 2 bases and J 6 bases, with 8 bases left between them. CDR3 nucleotides: TGTGCCAGCAGTTTAAGGGGTGCTCAGCCCCAGCATTTT. This encodes CASSLRGAQPQHF.

This clone was counted only a few times. This chain links TRBV11-2 with TRBJ2-3; TRBD2 matches 9 bases. The CDR3 spans 16 residues. From germline, CDR1 is SGHAT and CDR2 FQNNGV. V shed 1 base and J 2 bases; nucleotides not matched to a gene: 4. CDR3 protein: CASSLATSGPTDTQYF. For the CDR3, the DNA is TGTGCCAGCAGCTTAGCGACTAGCGGACCCACAGATACGCAGTATTTT.

In nucleotides, the CDR3 is TGTGCCAGCAGCCTACTGGGGACAGGGCTAAATTCACCCCTCCACTTT. Protein sequence: CASSLLGTGLNSPLHF. This sequence joins TRBV7-3 and TRBJ1-6, with 9 bases identical to TRBD1. The CDR3 sequence is 16 residues long. V lost 5 bases to trimming and J lost 7 bases; unmatched junction nucleotides: 9. Germline V gene lookup returns CDR1 SGHTA and CDR2 FQGTGA.

The chain recombines TRBV4-3 with TRBJ2-3; 8 nucleotides align to TRBD2. The V gene end was trimmed by 0 bases and the J gene end by 2 bases; junction bases not matched to a gene: 4. The CDR3 runs to 16 residues. CDR1 is LGHNA, CDR2 YSLEER, per germline. The DNA for the CDR3 is TGCGCCAGCAGCCAAGATTTGCGGGGGGCCACAGATACGCAGTATTTT. Its protein is CASSQDLRGATDTQYF.